This T cell receptor beta chain was observed in a study of blood T cell repertoires in COVID-19. Study in general: Samples representing acute and convalescent COVID-19 were sourced from the United States, Italy and Spain.

In the original analysis: How many nucleated cells were present was estimated from reference gene primer amplification. Sequencing was performed with immunoSEQ multiplex PCR; in TCRdb, only in-frame clones are kept and a portion is missing. V and J calls plus clone size are reproduced from that table; the DNA served to infer D and trimming. The sample lists approximately 30,000 clones, about 83% occurring once. This CDR3 region has 15 residues. Losses at the gene ends were 4 bases for V and 4 bases for J; bases not matched to a gene: 5. Germline CDR1 is SGHTA and CDR2 is FQGNSA. The source is a human donor in a cohort sampled during active COVID-19. The sequenced sample consisted of peripheral blood. The chain couples TRBV7-2 to TRBJ2-1; 9 bases are shared with TRBD2. CDR3: CASSWGGGEYNEQFF. The CDR3 DNA reads as TGTGCCAGCAGCTGGGGCGGGGGGGAATACAATGAGCAGTTCTTC.